This passage covers 25 T cell receptor beta chains from one sample sequenced in a study of CD8 T cells in ankylosing spondylitis (dated by TCRdb to about 2017). The library was prepared using 5' RACE. Sequencing relied on an Illumina HiSeq 2500. TCRdb ran its own pipeline on the public reads, namely fastp trimming at Q25 and MiXCR clone calling, and kept in-frame beta chains. When rows share a CDR3 protein, they turn into one entry using the most common DNA and genes. The sample table shows about 160,000 distinct CDR3 sequences, and about a sixth are seen once. About 8% of the sample belongs to the ten largest clones. The sample comprised blood, either unsorted or a sorted T cell fraction (not recorded which). Receptors were obtained from a male donor with ankylosing spondylitis or in good health (not recorded which).

The chain joins TRBV5-1 to TRBJ2-1; D is possibly TRBD2 (6 bases). Trimming cost V 6 bases and J 0 bases, with 22 bases left between them. The CDR3 spans 18 residues. Germline-derived CDR1 and CDR2 are SGHRS and YFSETQ. CDR3 in amino acids: CASIPAVPGVSSYNEQFF. CDR3 nucleotides: TGCGCCAGCATCCCCGCTGTACCGGGAGTTAGCTCCTACAATGAGCAGTTCTTC.

This clonotype was seen repeatedly, ten times or more. This chain joins TRBV5-1 and TRBJ2-2; the D gene is possibly TRBD2 (6 bases). V was pared by 7 bases and J by 2 bases, with 15 bases between. The CDR3 covers 15 residues. Per the germline V gene, CDR1 is SGHRS and CDR2 is YFSETQ. The CDR3 sequence: CASSNPSVNTGELFF. As DNA, the CDR3 is TGCGCCAGCTCCAACCCTAGCGTTAACACCGGGGAGCTGTTTTTT.

This clonotype was observed a few times. The chain is built from TRBV28 and TRBJ2-3, with no clear D. The V end lost 1 base, the J end lost 3 bases, and 11 bases lay between the germline ends. CDR1 is MDHEN, CDR2 SYDVKM, per germline. This CDR3 region has 15 residues. The CDR3 DNA follows: TGTGCCAGCAGTTTATCAGGTCCGCAAACAGATACGCAGTATTTT. Encoded protein: CASSLSGPQTDTQYF.

This rearrangement joins TRBV27 to TRBJ2-1; 8 nucleotides line up with TRBD2. V lost 2 bases and J lost 0; bases outside the gene matches: 6. CDR1 and CDR2 from the germline V gene are MNHEY and SMNVEV (reference sequence). The CDR3 sequence is 17 residues long. This chain's CDR3 is CASSLRLAGSSYNEQFF. The DNA of the CDR3 is TGTGCCAGCAGTTTACGGCTAGCGGGTAGCTCCTACAATGAGCAGTTCTTC.

A note on this clonotype: This may stem from a read error, because a much larger clone lies one nucleotide away. The V and J genes are TRBV6-6 and TRBJ2-2; D unclear. This CDR3 is 13 amino acids long. Germline V CDR1 and CDR2: MNHNY, SVGAGI (reference sequence). The chain's CDR3 is CTSSYVITGELFF. The CDR3 DNA is TGTACCAGCAGTTACGTCATCACCGGGGAGCTGTTTTTT.

This clonotype has just a few counts. The chain combines TRBV2 with TRBJ2-2, with TRBD2 identical over 7 bases. J gave up 2 bases and V 7 bases, and 4 bases lay outside the gene matches. Germline V gene lookup returns CDR1 SNHLY and CDR2 FYNNEI. This CDR3 has 14 residues. The CDR3 region has the DNA TGTGCCAGCAACCTAGCGGAAAACACCGGGGAGCTGTTTTTT. Translating gives CASNLAENTGELFF. Variable domain in full (rest from reference TRBV2 and TRBJ2-2): EPEVTQTPSHQVTQMGQEVILRCVPISNHLYFYWYRQILGQKVEFLVSFYNNEISEKSEIFDDQFSVERPDGSNFTLKIRSTKLEDSAMYFCASNLAENTGELFFGEGSRLTVL.

This clonotype was detected a few times. The genes are TRBV5-1 and TRBJ1-4; 8 nucleotides agree with TRBD1. The germline V gene encodes CDR1 SGHRS and CDR2 YFSETQ. The CDR3 sequence is 15 residues long. The trim removed 0 bases at V and 10 bases at J, leaving 8 bases unmatched. CDR3 residues: CASSLGVRGLGKLFF. CDR3 DNA: TGCGCCAGCAGCTTGGGGGTCAGGGGGCTCGGAAAACTGTTTTTT. Variable domain in full (rest from reference TRBV5-1 and TRBJ1-4): KAGVTQTPRYLIKTRGQQVTLSCSPISGHRSVSWYQQTPGQGLQFLFEYFSETQRNKGNFPGRFSGRQFSNSRSEMNVSTLELGDSALYLCASSLGVRGLGKLFFGSGTQLSVL.

Ten or more counts support this clonotype. The chain joins TRBV27 to TRBJ2-7; 13 bases fit TRBD2. The CDR3 consists of 20 residues. V lost 10 bases to trimming and J lost 0 bases; unmatched junction nucleotides: 21. Germline loops: CDR1 MNHEY, CDR2 SMNVEV (reference sequence). As DNA, the CDR3 is TGTGCCACACGCAATCACAAACGGGGACTAGCGGGATGGAGCTCCTACGAGCAGTACTTC. Translated, it gives CATRNHKRGLAGWSSYEQYF.

V is TRBV13 and J is TRBJ2-7; TRBD1 aligns across 8 bases. Looked up from germline, CDR1 is PRHDT and CDR2 is FYEKMQ (reference sequence). This CDR3 has 14 amino acids. With V trimmed by 10 bases and J by 4 bases, 12 bases remained unmatched. The CDR3: CATTRTGPLYEQYF. The CDR3 coding sequence is TGTGCCACGACGAGGACAGGGCCGTTGTACGAGCAGTACTTC.

This clonotype was seen a handful of times. The chain couples TRBV3-1 to TRBJ1-2, with no clear D. The CDR3 loop spans 14 amino acids. Trimming shortened V by 1 base and J by 2 bases, and 8 bases separated the two germline ends. CDR1 is LGHDT, CDR2 YNNKEL, per germline (reference sequence). The CDR3 sequence: CASSQVDQNYGYTF. Written as DNA, the CDR3 is TGTGCCAGCAGCCAAGTGGACCAGAACTATGGCTACACCTTC.

This clonotype appeared a few times. The genes are TRBV29-1 and TRBJ2-2, with D perhaps matching TRBD2 (5 bases). This CDR3 is built from 12 residues. Trimming left V 2 bases short and J 6 bases short, with 7 bases between. CDR1 is SQVTM, CDR2 ANQGSEA, per germline. Here the CDR3 reads CSVERDPGELFF. The CDR3 region has the DNA TGCAGCGTTGAACGGGATCCCGGGGAGCTGTTTTTT.

The chain employs TRBV13 and TRBJ2-1; D perhaps matches TRBD2 (5 bases). V gave up 5 bases and J gave up 1 base, with 15 bases separating them. Per the germline V gene, CDR1 is PRHDT and CDR2 is FYEKMQ (reference sequence). There are 16 residues in the CDR3. The CDR3 DNA follows: TGTGCCAGCAGCGTAAATAGTGGAGGATCCTACAATGAGCAGTTCTTC. Amino acids: CASSVNSGGSYNEQFF. Supplemented by reference TRBV13 and TRBJ2-1, the full variable domain reads AAGVIQSPRHLIKEKRETATLKCYPIPRHDTVYWYQQGPGQDPQFLISFYEKMQSDKGSIPDRFSAQQFSDYHSELNMSSLELGDSALYFCASSVNSGGSYNEQFFGPGTRLTVL.

This clonotype has a handful of counts. A much larger clone lies a single base off, so this may be a read error. J is TRBJ2-7 and V is TRBV10-3; D not certain. V was cut by 8 bases and J by 6 bases, with 17 bases left in between. This CDR3 spans 13 amino acids. Germline CDR1 ENHRY, CDR2 SYGVKD. CDR3 in DNA: TGTGCCATCCGTTCCCCAACAGTCCTCGAGCAGTACTTC. Its translation is CAIRSPTVLEQYF.

V and J are TRBV7-9 and TRBJ2-7; 9 nucleotides line up with TRBD1. V lost 4 bases, J lost 2 bases, and 6 bases stayed unmatched. Germline CDR1 reads SEHNR; CDR2 reads FQNEAQ (reference sequence). The CDR3 spans 15 residues. CDR3 in DNA: TGTGCCAGCAGCTATCCGGACAGGGGCGCCTACGAGCAGTACTTC. This encodes CASSYPDRGAYEQYF.

The rearrangement joins TRBV29-1 to TRBJ1-1, with 9 bases fitting TRBD1. The V gene end was trimmed by 2 bases and the J gene end by 4 bases; junction bases not matched to a gene: 5. The CDR3 length is 14 residues. The V gene's germline CDR1 is SQVTM and CDR2 ANQGSEA. The CDR3 spells CSVERSTGGTEAFF. The CDR3 DNA is TGCAGCGTTGAAAGGTCGACAGGGGGCACTGAAGCTTTCTTT. Filled out from reference TRBV29-1 and TRBJ1-1, the complete variable domain reads SAVISQKPSRDICQRGTSLTIQCQVDSQVTMMFWYRQQPGQSLTLIATANQGSEATYESGFVIDKFPISRPNLTFSTLTVSNMSPEDSSIYLCSVERSTGGTEAFFGQGTRLTVV.

CDR3 coding DNA: TGTGCCAGCAGCCAAGAAAGCGGGGCTCACTACGAGCAGTACTTC. Encoded protein: CASSQESGAHYEQYF. The rearrangement links TRBV3-1 to TRBJ2-7; TRBD2 matches 7 bases. This CDR3 has 15 amino acids. Trimming took 0 bases from V and 3 from J; bases not matched to a gene: 5. Germline lookup yields CDR1 LGHDT and CDR2 YNNKEL (reference sequence).

This clonotype was counted between two and nine times. The gene calls are TRBV11-2 and TRBJ2-6, with D hard to call. Trimming cost V 4 bases and J 0 bases, with 7 bases left between them. Germline CDR1 and CDR2: SGHAT and FQNNGV. This CDR3 is built from 15 residues. The CDR3 sequence is CASSSRSSGANVLTF. For the CDR3, the DNA is TGTGCCAGCAGCTCTCGAAGCTCTGGGGCCAACGTCCTGACTTTC.

The chain recombines TRBV7-9 with TRBJ2-1, with a tentative D call TRBD1 (5 bases). Germline V gene lookup returns CDR1 SEHNR and CDR2 FQNEAQ (reference sequence). V shed 0 bases and J shed 8 bases, with 11 bases lying between them. The CDR3 is 14 amino acids. CDR3 nucleotides: TGTGCCAGCAGCTTAGCACAGGATCCGGATGAGCAGTTCTTC. Its protein is CASSLAQDPDEQFF.

The chain couples TRBV2 to TRBJ2-2, with 12 nucleotides matching TRBD2. CDR3 size: 15 residues. Germline values: CDR1 SNHLY, CDR2 FYNNEI. The V and J ends lost 7 bases and 7 bases, in that order; junction bases with no gene match: 7. The CDR3 coding sequence is TGTGCCAGCACTAGCGGGAGGGCCCCGGGCGGGGAGCTGTTTTTT. Its protein product is CASTSGRAPGGELFF.

V gene TRBV5-5 combines with J gene TRBJ1-4; D is perhaps TRBD1 (5 bases). Germline V CDR1 and CDR2: SGHKS, YYEKEE (reference sequence). The CDR3 is 15 residues long. V lost 1 base to trimming and J lost 8 bases, with 15 bases between them. The CDR3: CASSLSATGREKLFF. CDR3 DNA: TGTGCCAGCAGCTTGTCGGCCACAGGTCGGGAAAAACTGTTTTTT.

There are many counts of this clonotype. The chain employs TRBV11-2 and TRBJ2-1; D gene uncertain. Germline loops: CDR1 SGHAT, CDR2 FQNNGV. This CDR3 contains 15 residues. V shed 7 bases and J shed 6 bases, with 19 bases lying between them. Here the CDR3 DNA reads TGTGCCAGCACCGAACGACACGTAGCCTTCAATGAGCAGTTCTTC. The encoded protein is CASTERHVAFNEQFF.

This clonotype came up a few times. At one end the junction does not follow the germline gene, possibly because of a read error. The gene calls are TRBV20-1 and TRBJ2-7; TRBD1 matches 8 bases. Germline CDR1 is DFQATT and CDR2 is SNEGSKA (reference sequence). The length of the CDR3 is 16 residues. The CDR3 nucleotides are TGCTGTGCTAGAGGCCAACAGGGGGGCTACTCCTACGAGCAGTACTTC. This encodes CCARGQQGGYSYEQYF.

This clonotype has ten or more counts. This chain's CDR3 is CSVDRQTDTQYF. For the CDR3, the DNA is TGCAGCGTTGACAGGCAGACGGATACGCAGTATTTT. The chain couples TRBV29-1 to TRBJ2-3, with D uncertain. Per germline, CDR1 SQVTM and CDR2 ANQGSEA. The CDR3 covers 12 residues. The V and J ends lost 3 bases and 6 bases respectively, with 10 bases between them.

This clonotype has ten or more counts. The chain combines TRBV24-1 with TRBJ1-2; TRBD1 aligns across 10 bases. CDR1 is KGHDR and CDR2 is SFDVKD in the germline V gene. With 3 bases clipped from V and 3 bases from J, the junction kept 6 bases outside the gene matches. The CDR3 length is 16 residues. In DNA, the CDR3 is TGTGCCACCAGTGATACCGGGACAGGGGCCGACTATGGCTACACCTTC. It yields the protein CATSDTGTGADYGYTF.

The chain has TRBV29-1 and TRBJ2-5; TRBD1 matches at 7 bases. This CDR3 has 13 residues. Germline V gene data show CDR1 as SQVTM and CDR2 as ANQGSEA. V was clipped by 4 bases and J by 5 bases; unmatched bases: 7. CDR3 region: CSVVARGSETQYF. The DNA for the CDR3 is TGCAGCGTTGTGGCCAGGGGGTCTGAGACCCAGTACTTC.